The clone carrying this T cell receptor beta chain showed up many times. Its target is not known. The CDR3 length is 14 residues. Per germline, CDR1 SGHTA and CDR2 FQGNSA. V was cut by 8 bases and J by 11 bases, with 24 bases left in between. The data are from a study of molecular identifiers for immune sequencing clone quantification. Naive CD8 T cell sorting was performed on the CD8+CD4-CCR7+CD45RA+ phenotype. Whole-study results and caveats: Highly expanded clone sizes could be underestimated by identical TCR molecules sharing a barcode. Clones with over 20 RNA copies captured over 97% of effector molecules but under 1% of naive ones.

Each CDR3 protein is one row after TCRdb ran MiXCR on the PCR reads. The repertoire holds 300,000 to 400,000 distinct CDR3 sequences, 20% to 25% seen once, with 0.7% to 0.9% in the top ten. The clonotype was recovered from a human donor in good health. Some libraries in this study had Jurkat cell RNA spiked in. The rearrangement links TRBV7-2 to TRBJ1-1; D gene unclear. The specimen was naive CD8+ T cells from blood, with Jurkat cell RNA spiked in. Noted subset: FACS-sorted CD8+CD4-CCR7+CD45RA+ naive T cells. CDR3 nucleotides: TGTGCCAGCGGAAGACGAGGGAAATTTGATAGGGCTTTCTTT. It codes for CASGRRGKFDRAFF.